The clone carrying this T cell receptor (beta chain) was recorded only once. The antigen remains undetermined. CDR1 is SGHNT and CDR2 is YYREEE in the germline V gene (reference sequence). This CDR3 comprises 16 residues. The junction had 16 bases not matched to a gene; V was cut back by 6 bases and J by 7 bases. The entry originates in a study of persistence of HIV-infected CD4 T cells. The immunoSEQ assay was version 4, run in survey mode. Clones were sequenced by immunoSEQ multiplex PCR, and TCRdb holds only the in-frame ones, with some missing. This sample has some 40,000 clones, with over 65% found just once. An overlapping HIV-1 Gag peptide pool stimulated these cells at about 0.94 ug/peptide/mL. CD40L-negative CD69-negative CD45RO-high memory CD4+ T cells were sorted as populations depleted of antigen-responding cells. For at least 4 years, plasma HIV-1 RNA was undetectable (<50 copies/mL).

The sequence came from an adult with HIV. The donor label of this sample is uncertain. The sequencing here drew on cultured CD4+ T cells from PBMCs, taken from a patient who received antiretroviral therapy. The chain recombines TRBV5-4 with TRBJ1-2, with 9 bases fitting TRBD1. The CDR3 here is CASTEASGQGFFGYTF. CDR3 in DNA: TGTGCCAGCACCGAGGCATCTGGACAGGGGTTTTTTGGCTACACCTTC.